Sequencing of this T cell receptor (beta chain) was carried out in a study of spatial heterogeneity in lung cancer. The wider study: Averaged across combinations, each unique TCR and UMI pairing appeared more than ten times in raw reads, which were uncorrected.

The presence of a unique molecular identifier marked each TCR cDNA molecule. In TCRdb, the 5' RACE reads were re-called with MiXCR into one record per CDR3 protein. The repertoire holds 10,000 or so distinct CDR3 sequences, around 9.3% seen once, with more than 10% in the top ten. General observations from the study: Tumoral mutation counts were tracked by counts of expanded intratumoral alpha and beta TCRs.

About this clonotype: Its antigen is not known.

Germline CDR1 and CDR2: MNHEY and SVGEGT. CDR3 length: 16 residues. V dropped 5 bases and J dropped 4; count of bases not matched to a gene: 6. This sample's time point: sample taken at primary tumor resection. A total of approximately 75 untreated early-stage non-small cell lung cancer patients served as donors. This clonotype was sampled from a female donor with early-stage non-small cell lung cancer. This sample comprised lung tumor tissue, obtained at surgery. V is TRBV6-2 or TRBV6-3 and J is TRBJ2-2; 11 bases line up with TRBD2. The CDR3 nucleotides are TGTGCCAGCAGTCGTAGCGGGGGGGCCAGCACCGGGGAGCTGTTTTTT. Amino acid sequence: CASSRSGGASTGELFF.